This T cell receptor (beta chain) appears in the sequencing data of a study of beta chain features in type 1 diabetes. Findings and caveats of the study: The study found fewer insertions and more deletions at VDJ junctions in type 1 diabetes patients. Significant though moderate, a shortening of TCRB CDR3s appeared in all four CD4+ subsets of Type 1 diabetes patients. The similarity of naive, central memory and Treg TCRB repertoires appeared greater among patients than among healthy donors.

This clone was recorded a few times. The antigen is undetermined. Once sorted, every population was more than 98% pure. Sequencing targeted expressed TCRB transcripts, as all isolated RNA had been reverse transcribed. Only in-frame clones appear in the TCRdb table, and some are missing; sequencing was by immunoSEQ multiplex PCR. The sample holds over 120,000 clones, more than 10% seen once. Germline assignment: CDR1 SGHNT and CDR2 YYREEE (reference sequence). J gave up 0 bases and V 3 bases, and 8 bases lay outside the gene matches. The length of the CDR3 is 18 residues. The sequence derives from a man between 18 and 29 years old with type 1 diabetes. The chain employs TRBV5-4 and TRBJ2-3; TRBD2 matches 12 bases. Material for sequencing was central memory CD4+ T cells from blood. The CDR3 here is CASSSGLAGGPSTDTQYF. CDR3 coding DNA: TGTGCCAGCAGCTCGGGCCTAGCGGGGGGGCCGAGCACAGATACGCAGTATTTT.